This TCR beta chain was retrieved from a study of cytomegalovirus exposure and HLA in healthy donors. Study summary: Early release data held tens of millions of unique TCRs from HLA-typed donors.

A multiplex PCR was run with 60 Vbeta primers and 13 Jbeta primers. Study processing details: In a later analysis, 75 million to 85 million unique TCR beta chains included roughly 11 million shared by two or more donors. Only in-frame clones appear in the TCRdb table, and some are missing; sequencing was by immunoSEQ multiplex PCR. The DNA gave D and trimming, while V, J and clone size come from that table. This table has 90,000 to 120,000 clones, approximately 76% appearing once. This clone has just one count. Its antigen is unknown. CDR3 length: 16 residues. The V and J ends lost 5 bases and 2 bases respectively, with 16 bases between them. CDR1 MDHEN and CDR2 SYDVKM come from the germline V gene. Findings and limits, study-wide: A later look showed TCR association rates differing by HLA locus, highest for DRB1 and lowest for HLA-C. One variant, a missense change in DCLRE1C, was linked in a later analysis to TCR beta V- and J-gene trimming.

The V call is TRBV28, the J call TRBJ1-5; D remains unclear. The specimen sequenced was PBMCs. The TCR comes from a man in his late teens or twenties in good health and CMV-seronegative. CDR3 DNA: TGTGCCAGCAGTCACCGGTGGGTGGAGGGCAATCAGCCCCAGCATTTT. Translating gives CASSHRWVEGNQPQHF.